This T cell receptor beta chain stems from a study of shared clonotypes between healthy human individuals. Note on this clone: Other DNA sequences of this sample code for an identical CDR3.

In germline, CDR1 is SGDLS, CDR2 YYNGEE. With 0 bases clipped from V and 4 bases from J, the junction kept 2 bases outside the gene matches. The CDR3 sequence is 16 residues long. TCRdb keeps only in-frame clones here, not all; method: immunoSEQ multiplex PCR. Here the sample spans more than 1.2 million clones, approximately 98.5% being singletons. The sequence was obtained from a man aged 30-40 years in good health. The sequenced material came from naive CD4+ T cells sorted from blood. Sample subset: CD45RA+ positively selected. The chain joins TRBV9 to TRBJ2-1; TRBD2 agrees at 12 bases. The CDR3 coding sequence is TGTGCCAGCAGCGTAGCAGGACTAGCGGGGTACAATGAGCAGTTCTTC. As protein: CASSVAGLAGYNEQFF.